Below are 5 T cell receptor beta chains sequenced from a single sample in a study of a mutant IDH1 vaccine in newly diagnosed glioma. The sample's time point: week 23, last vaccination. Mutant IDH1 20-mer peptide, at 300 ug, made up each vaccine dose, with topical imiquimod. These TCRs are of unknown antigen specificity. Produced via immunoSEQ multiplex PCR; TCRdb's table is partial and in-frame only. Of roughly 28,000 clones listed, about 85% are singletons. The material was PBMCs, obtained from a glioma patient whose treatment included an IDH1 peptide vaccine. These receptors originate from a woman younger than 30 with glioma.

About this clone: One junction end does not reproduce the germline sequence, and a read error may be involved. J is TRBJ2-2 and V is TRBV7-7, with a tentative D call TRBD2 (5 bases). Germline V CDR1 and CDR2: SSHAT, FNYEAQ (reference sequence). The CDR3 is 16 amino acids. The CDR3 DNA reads TGTGCTAGCAAACTCCTTCCGGGGTCCAACACCGGGGAGCTGTTTTTT. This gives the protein CASKLLPGSNTGELFF.

The CDR3 reads CASSPSRGGTDTQYF. Here the CDR3 DNA reads TGTGCCAGCAGTCCATCTAGGGGGGGGACAGATACGCAGTATTTT. The chain employs TRBV27 and TRBJ2-3, with D possibly TRBD2 on 7 matching bases. This CDR3 is built from 15 residues. The germline V gene encodes CDR1 MNHEY and CDR2 SMNVEV (reference sequence). The germline V and J ends were trimmed by 5 bases and 3 bases, with 15 bases remaining between them.

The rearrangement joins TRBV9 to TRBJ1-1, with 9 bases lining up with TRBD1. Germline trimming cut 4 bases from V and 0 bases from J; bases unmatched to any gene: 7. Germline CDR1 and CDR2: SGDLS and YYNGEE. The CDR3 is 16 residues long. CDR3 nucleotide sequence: TGTGCCAGCAGCCCCAGGACAGGGGCCTTGAACACTGAAGCTTTCTTT. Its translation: CASSPRTGALNTEAFF.

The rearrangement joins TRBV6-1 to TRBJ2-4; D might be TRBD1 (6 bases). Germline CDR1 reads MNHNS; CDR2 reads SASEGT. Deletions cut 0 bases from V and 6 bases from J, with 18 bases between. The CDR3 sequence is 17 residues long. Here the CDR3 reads CASSEAHVRGRGNIQYF. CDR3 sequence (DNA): TGTGCCAGCAGTGAAGCGCACGTCAGGGGACGAGGAAACATTCAGTACTTC.

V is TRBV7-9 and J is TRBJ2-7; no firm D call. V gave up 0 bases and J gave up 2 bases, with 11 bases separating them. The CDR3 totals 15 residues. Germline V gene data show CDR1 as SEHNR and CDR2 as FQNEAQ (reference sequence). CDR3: CASSLAAGATYEQYF. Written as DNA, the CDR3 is TGTGCCAGCAGCTTAGCGGCAGGAGCCACCTACGAGCAGTACTTC.